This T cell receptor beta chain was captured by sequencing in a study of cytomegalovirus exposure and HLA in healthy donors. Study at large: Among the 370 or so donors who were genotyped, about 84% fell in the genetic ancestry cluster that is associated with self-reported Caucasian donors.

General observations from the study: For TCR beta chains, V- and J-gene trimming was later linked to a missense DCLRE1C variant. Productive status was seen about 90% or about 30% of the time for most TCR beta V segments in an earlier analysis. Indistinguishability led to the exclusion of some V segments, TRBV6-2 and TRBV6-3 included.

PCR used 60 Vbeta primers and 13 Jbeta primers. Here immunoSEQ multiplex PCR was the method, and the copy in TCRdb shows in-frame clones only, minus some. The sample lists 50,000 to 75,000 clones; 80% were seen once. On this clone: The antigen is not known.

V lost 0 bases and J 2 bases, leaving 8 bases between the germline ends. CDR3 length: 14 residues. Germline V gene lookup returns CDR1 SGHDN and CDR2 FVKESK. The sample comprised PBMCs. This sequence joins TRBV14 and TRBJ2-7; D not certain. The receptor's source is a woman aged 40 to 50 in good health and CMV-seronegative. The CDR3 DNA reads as TGTGCCAGCAGCCAAGATACAGTTCCCTACGAGCAGTACTTC. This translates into CASSQDTVPYEQYF.